This record concerns one T cell receptor (beta chain) sequence. The antigen remains unidentified. This sample is drawn from a study of cytomegalovirus exposure and HLA in healthy donors. Study-wide background: In a later analysis, it was reported that the approximately 110 validation repertoires had been produced on the same platform as the 690 or so repertoires belonging to the first cohort.

V dropped 5 bases and J dropped 1; count of bases not matched to a gene: 7. CDR1 SGHAT and CDR2 FQNNGV come from the germline V gene. The length of the CDR3 is 16 residues. Profiled with immunoSEQ multiplex PCR; TCRdb holds only in-frame clones, not every one. Of 73,000 or so clones in the sample, around 94% were seen once. Study observations and caveats: The study flagged around 150 TCR beta chains as cytomegalovirus-associated. Within the approximately 130 validation repertoires, first-cohort TCR clusters tended to co-occur, according to a later analysis. A few of the chains that were CMV-associated were confirmed in vitro to be specific for CMV antigens.

The specimen sequenced was PBMCs. The receptor's source is a woman aged 18-29 years in good health and CMV-seropositive. This chain joins TRBV11-2 and TRBJ1-1; 10 bases agree with TRBD1. CDR3 nucleotides: TGTGCCAGCAGCCTGGGACAGGGGATGGGGAACACTGAAGCTTTCTTT. This encodes CASSLGQGMGNTEAFF.